The clone carrying this T cell receptor beta chain appeared a few times. CDR1 and CDR2 from the germline V gene are SGHVS and FNYEAQ. The CDR3 length is 14 residues. Trimming shortened V by 1 base and J by 4 bases, and 9 bases separated the two germline ends. These data are taken from a study of T-cell memory formation after mild COVID-19. As for the study in general: The TCR clusters were mostly specific to one donor.

Each CDR3 protein is one row after TCRdb ran MiXCR on the 5' RACE reads. Seen here are some 130,000 distinct CDR3 sequences, around a sixth observed once, and the top ten hold approximately 15%. This clonotype was obtained from an adult woman who had mild COVID-19 (a few samples of this study predate the infection). Cell type and time point are not known. The V and J genes are TRBV7-6 and TRBJ2-3, with unresolved D. Sequencing used PBMCs or a T cell subset sorted from them (not recorded which). The CDR3 region has the DNA TGTGCCAGCAGCTTAGAAGCGAGCCCAGATACGCAGTATTTT. Protein product: CASSLEASPDTQYF.